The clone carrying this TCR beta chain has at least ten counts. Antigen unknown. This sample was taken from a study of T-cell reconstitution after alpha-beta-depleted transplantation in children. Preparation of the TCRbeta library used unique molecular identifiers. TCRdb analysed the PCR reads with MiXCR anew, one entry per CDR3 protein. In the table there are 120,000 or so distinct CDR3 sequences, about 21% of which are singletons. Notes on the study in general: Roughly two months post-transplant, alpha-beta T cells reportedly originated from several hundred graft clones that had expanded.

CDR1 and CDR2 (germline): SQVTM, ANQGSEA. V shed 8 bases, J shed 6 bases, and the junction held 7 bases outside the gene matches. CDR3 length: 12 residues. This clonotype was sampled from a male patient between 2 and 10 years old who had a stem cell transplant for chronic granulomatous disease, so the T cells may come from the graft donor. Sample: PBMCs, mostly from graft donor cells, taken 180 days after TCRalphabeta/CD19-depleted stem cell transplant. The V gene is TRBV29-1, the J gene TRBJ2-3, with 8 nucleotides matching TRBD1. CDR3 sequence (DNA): TGCAGCACTGGACAGGGAGGCGATACGCAGTATTTT. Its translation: CSTGQGGDTQYF.